The rows below give T cell receptor beta chains drawn from one sample of a study of graft-versus-host responses after intestinal transplantation. TCRdb keeps only in-frame clones here, not all; method: immunoSEQ multiplex PCR. The sample has 60,000 to 75,000 clones; 89% are singletons. The specimen comprised ileum tissue, sampled 350 to 400 days after transplant. The receptors originated from a human patient who received an intestinal transplant, so some T cells may come from the graft donor. Each CDR3 is given with its conserved first and last residue. A D gene is named only where the DNA matches it firmly. The size entry is marked missing in some rows and otherwise reads once, few, many or a size class.

CDR3	D	size	V	J
CASSLVERRWTEAFF	-	-	TRBV5-1	TRBJ1-1
CASSPLEAGNTEAFF	-	-	TRBV7-9	TRBJ1-1
CASSTPTPYEQYF	-	-	TRBV28	TRBJ2-7
CASSPTGDSYGYTF	-	-	TRBV9	TRBJ1-2
CASKRGEYEQYF	TRBD2	-	TRBV6-1	TRBJ2-7
CAWSVPGGGREGNEQFF	TRBD2	-	TRBV30	TRBJ2-1
CASSQSGGGDEQFF	TRBD2	once	TRBV9	TRBJ2-1
CASTLEGSNTGELFF	-	-	TRBV7-6	TRBJ2-2
CARSFQEGGTDTQYF	-	-	TRBV5-3	TRBJ2-3
CASSYGAGKGYTF	-	once	TRBV6-6	TRBJ1-2
CASRPSADTQYF	-	few	TRBV2	TRBJ2-3
CASRPEEDTEAFF	-	once	TRBV11-2	TRBJ1-1
CASSYFRGVGYEQYF	TRBD2	-	TRBV6-5	TRBJ2-7
CASSFLRETLGELFF	TRBD2	-	TRBV27	TRBJ2-2
CATSRGQGGGYTF	TRBD1	once	TRBV15	TRBJ1-2
CASSLGSTNIQYF	-	-	TRBV28	TRBJ2-4
CASSASGTYNEQFF	TRBD2	-	TRBV10-2	TRBJ2-1
CASSESYGSTQYF	-	-	TRBV6-1	TRBJ2-3
CASSFSPRGNTIYF	-	-	TRBV7-2	TRBJ1-3
CASRLTSGEFYEQYF	TRBD2	-	TRBV6-5	TRBJ2-7
CASSAGQPQHF	-	-	TRBV19	TRBJ1-5